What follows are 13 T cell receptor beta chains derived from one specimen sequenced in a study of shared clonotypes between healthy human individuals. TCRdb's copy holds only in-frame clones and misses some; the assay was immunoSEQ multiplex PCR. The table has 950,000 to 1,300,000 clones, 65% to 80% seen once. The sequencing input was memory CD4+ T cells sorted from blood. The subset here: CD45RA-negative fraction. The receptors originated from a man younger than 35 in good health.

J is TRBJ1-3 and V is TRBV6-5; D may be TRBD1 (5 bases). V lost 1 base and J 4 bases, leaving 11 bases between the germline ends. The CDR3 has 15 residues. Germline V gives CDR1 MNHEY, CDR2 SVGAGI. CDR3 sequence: CASSYYGARGNTIYF. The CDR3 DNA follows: TGTGCCAGCAGTTACTATGGGGCGCGGGGAAACACCATATATTTT.

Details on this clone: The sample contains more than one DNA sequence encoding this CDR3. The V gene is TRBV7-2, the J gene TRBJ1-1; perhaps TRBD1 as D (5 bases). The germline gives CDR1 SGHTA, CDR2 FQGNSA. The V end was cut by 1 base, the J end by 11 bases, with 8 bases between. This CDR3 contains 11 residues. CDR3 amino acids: CASSLVGVAFF. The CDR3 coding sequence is TGTGCCAGCAGCTTAGTAGGGGTGGCTTTCTTT.

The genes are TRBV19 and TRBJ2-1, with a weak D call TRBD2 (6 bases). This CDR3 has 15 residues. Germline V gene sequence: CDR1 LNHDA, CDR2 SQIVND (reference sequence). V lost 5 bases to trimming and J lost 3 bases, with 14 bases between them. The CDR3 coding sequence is TGTGCCAGTAGTCGGAGCCGCGGGGACTACAATGAGCAGTTCTTC. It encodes CASSRSRGDYNEQFF. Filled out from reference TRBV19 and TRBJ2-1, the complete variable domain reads DGGITQSPKYLFRKEGQNVTLSCEQNLNHDAMYWYRQDPGQGLRLIYYSQIVNDFQKGDIAEGYSVSREKKESFPLTVTSAQKNPTAFYLCASSRSRGDYNEQFFGPGTRLTVL.

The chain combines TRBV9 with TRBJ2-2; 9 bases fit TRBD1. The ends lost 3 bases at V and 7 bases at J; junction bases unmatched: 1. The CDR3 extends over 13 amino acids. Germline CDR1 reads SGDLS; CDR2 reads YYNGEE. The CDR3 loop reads CASSETGGGELFF. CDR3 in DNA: TGTGCCAGCAGCGAGACAGGGGGCGGGGAGCTGTTTTTT.

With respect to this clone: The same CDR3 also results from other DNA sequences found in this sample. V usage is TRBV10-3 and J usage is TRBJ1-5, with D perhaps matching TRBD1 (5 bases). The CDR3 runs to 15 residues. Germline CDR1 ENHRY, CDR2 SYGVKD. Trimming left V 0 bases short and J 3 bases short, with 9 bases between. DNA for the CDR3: TGTGCCATCAGTGAGTCCGGCAGGGACAATCAGCCCCAGCATTTT. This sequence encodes CAISESGRDNQPQHF.

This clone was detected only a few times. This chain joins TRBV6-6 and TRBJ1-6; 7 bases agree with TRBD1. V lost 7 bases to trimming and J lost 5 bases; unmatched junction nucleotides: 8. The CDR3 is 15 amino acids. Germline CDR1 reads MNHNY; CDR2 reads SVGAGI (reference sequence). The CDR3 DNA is TGTGCCAGCACCACAGGGGAGTCTGATAATTCACCCCTCCACTTT. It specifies CASTTGESDNSPLHF.

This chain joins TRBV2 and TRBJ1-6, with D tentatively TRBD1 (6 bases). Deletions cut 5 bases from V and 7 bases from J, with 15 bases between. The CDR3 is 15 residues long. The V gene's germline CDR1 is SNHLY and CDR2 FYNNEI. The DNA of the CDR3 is TGTGCCAGCAGTCCACAGGGTTTTCCCAATTCACCCCTCCACTTT. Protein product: CASSPQGFPNSPLHF.

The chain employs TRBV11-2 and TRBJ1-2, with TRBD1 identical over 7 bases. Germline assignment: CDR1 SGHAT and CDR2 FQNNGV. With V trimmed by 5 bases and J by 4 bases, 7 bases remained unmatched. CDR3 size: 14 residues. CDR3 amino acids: CASSQQQGFYGYTF. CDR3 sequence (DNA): TGTGCCAGCAGCCAACAACAGGGGTTCTATGGCTACACCTTC. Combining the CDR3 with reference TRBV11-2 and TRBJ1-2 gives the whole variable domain EAGVAQSPRYKIIEKRQSVAFWCNPISGHATLYWYQQILGQGPKLLIQFQNNGVVDDSQLPKDRFSAERLKGVDSTLKIQPAKLEDSAVYLCASSQQQGFYGYTFGSGTRLTVV.

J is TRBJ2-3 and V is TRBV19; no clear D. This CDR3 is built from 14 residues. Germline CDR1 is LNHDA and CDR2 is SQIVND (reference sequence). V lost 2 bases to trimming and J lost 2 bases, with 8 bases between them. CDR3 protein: CASSIQSDTDTQYF. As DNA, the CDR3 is TGTGCCAGTAGTATACAAAGCGACACAGATACGCAGTATTTT.

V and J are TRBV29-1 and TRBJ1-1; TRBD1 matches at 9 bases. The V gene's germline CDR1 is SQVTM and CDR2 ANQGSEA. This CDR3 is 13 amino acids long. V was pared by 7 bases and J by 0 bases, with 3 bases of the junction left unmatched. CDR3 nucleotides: TGCAGCGGGGACAGGGTGCTGAACACTGAAGCTTTCTTT. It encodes CSGDRVLNTEAFF.

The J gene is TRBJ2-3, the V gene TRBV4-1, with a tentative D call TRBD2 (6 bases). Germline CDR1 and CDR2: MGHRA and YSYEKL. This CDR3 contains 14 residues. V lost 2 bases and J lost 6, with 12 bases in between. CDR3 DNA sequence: TGCGCCAGCAGCCAACCTAGCGTCCCGGATACGCAGTATTTT. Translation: CASSQPSVPDTQYF.

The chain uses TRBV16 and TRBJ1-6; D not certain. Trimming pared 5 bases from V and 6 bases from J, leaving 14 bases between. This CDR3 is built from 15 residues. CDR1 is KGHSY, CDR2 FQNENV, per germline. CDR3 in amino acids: CASSFFGRVNSPLHF. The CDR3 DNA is TGTGCCAGCAGCTTCTTTGGTCGGGTTAATTCACCCCTCCACTTT.

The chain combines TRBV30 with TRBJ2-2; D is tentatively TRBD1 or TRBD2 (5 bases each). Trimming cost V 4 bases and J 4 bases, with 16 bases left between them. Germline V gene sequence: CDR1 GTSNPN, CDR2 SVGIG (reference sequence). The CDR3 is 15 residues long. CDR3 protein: CAWNRGQGVTGELFF. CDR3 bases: TGTGCCTGGAACCGCGGTCAGGGAGTCACCGGGGAGCTGTTTTTT.